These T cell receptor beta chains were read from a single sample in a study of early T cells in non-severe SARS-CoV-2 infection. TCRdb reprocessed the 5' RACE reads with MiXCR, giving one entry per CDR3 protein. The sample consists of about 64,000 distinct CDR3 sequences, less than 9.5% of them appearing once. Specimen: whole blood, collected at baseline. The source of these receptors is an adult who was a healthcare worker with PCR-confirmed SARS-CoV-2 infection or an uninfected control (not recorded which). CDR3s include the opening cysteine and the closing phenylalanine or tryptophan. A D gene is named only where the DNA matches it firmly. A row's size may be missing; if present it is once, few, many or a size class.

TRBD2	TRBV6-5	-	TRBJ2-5	TGTGCCAGCAGTTACTCGCTAGCGGGAGGGGAGACCCAGTACTTC	CASSYSLAGGETQYF
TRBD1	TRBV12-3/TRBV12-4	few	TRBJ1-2	TGTGCCAGCAGCCCCGGGACAGGGTACTACAACTATGGCTACACCTTC	CASSPGTGYYNYGYTF
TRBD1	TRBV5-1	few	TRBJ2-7	TGCGCCAGCAGCACGGGGACAGGCTACGAGCAGTACTTC	CASSTGTGYEQYF
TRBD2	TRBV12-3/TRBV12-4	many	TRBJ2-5	TGTGCCAGCAGCCCCCGGACTAGCGGGAGGCAGACCCAGTACTTC	CASSPRTSGRQTQYF
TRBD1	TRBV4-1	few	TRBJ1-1	TGCGCCAGCAGCTGGACAGGCGGGAACACTGAAGCTTTCTTT	CASSWTGGNTEAFF
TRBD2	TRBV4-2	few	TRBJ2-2	TGTGCCAGCAGCCAAGAATGGGGAGGGGTCGCGAACACCGGGGAGCTGTTTTTT	CASSQEWGGVANTGELFF
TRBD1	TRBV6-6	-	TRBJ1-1	TGTGCCAGCAGTTACCGGCTCACAGGGGGCTGGACTGAAGCTTTCTTT	CASSYRLTGGWTEAFF
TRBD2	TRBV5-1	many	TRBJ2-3	TGCGCCAGCAGCTACGGACTAGCGGGATCTACAGATACGCAGTATTTT	CASSYGLAGSTDTQYF
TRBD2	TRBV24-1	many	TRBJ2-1	TGTGCCACCAGTGATCCGACTAGCGGACCCTACAATGAGCAGTTCTTC	CATSDPTSGPYNEQFF
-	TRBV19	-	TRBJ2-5	TGTGCCAGTAATGGACATATTCAAGAGACCCAGTACTTC	CASNGHIQETQYF
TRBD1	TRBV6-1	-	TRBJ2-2	TGTGCCAGCAGACCCCGGGACAGCACCGGGGAGCTGTTTTTT	CASRPRDSTGELFF
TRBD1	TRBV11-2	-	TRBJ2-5	TGTGCCAGCAGCCCGGACAGGGGGTACCAAGAGACCCAGTACTTC	CASSPDRGYQETQYF
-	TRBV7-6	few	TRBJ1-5	TGTGCCAGCAGCTTAGGGGTCAGGGAAATCAATCAGCCCCAGCATTTT	CASSLGVREINQPQHF
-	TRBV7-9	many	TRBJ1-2	TGTGCCAGCAGCTTAGTGTCGCAGTTCTATGGCTACACCTTC	CASSLVSQFYGYTF
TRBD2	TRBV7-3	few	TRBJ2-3	TGTGCCAGCAGCTTAGGGATCCTGGCGGGAGGTGTGTCAGATACGCAGTATTTT	CASSLGILAGGVSDTQYF
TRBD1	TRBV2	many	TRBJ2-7	TGTGCCAGCAGTGGACAGGGTCCCTACGAGCAGTACTTC	CASSGQGPYEQYF
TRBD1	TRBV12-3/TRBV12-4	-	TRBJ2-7	TGTGCCAGCAGTCCCCAGACAGGGGCAGACGAGCAGTACTTC	CASSPQTGADEQYF
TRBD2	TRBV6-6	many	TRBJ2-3	TGTGCCAGCAGCCAAGCGGGAGGGGAAGATACGCAGTATTTT	CASSQAGGEDTQYF
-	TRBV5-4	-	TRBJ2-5	TGTGCCAGCAGCTTGGGGGGCGGAGAGACCCAGTACTTC	CASSLGGGETQYF
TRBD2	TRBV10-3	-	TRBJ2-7	TGTGCCATCCTCCAGACTAGCGGGAGCGAGCAGTACTTC	CAILQTSGSEQYF
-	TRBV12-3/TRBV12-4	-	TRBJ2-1	TGTGCCAGCACCTCCCGGGGGTGGGGTGAGCAGTTCTTC	CASTSRGWGEQFF
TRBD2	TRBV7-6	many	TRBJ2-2	TGTGCCAGCAGCTTTAGTCCAGCGGGAGGGCCGAATACCGGGGAGCTGTTTTTT	CASSFSPAGGPNTGELFF
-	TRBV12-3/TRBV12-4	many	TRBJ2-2	TGTGCCAGCAGTTCCTCGGGACAGAACACCGGGGAGCTGTTTTTT	CASSSSGQNTGELFF
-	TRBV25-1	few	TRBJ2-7	TGTGCCAGCAGTGAATATGGGACAATCGACGAGCAGTACTTC	CASSEYGTIDEQYF
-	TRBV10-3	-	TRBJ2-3	TGTGCCATCAGTGAGTCGACGGGGACAGATACGCAGTATTTT	CAISESTGTDTQYF
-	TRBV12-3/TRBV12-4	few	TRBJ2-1	TGTGCCAGCAGTCCAGGGGTTTACAATGAGCAGTTCTTC	CASSPGVYNEQFF
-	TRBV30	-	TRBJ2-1	TGTGCCTGGCAACGCGATGAGCAGTTCTTC	CAWQRDEQFF
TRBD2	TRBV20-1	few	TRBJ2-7	TGCAGTGCTAGACGCCCCGGCGGGGGGCCCGAGCAGTACTTC	CSARRPGGGPEQYF
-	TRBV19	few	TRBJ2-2	TGTGCCAGTAACAGAAGGGGGAACACCGGGGAGCTGTTTTTT	CASNRRGNTGELFF
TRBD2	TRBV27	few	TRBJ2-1	TGTGCCAGCAGTTTAACCCCCGGGACTAGCTACAATGAGCAGTTCTTC	CASSLTPGTSYNEQFF
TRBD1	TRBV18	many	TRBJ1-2	TGTGCCAGCTCACCACCTGCGGGACAGGGGTATGGCTACACCTTC	CASSPPAGQGYGYTF
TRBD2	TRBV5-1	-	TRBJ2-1	TGCGCCAGCAGCCCGAGAGCGGGAGGGCCCAACAATGAGCAGTTCTTC	CASSPRAGGPNNEQFF
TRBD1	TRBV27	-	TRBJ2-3	TGTGCCAGCAGTGACAGGGGGCCTGTAGATACGCAGTATTTT	CASSDRGPVDTQYF
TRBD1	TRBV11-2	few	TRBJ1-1	TGTGCCAGCAGCTCTACCCCGGGACAGGGCACGAACACTGAAGCTTTCTTT	CASSSTPGQGTNTEAFF
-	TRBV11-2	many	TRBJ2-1	TGTGCCAGCAGCGCGGCCCGGCGAAGTAACAATGAGCAGTTCTTC	CASSAARRSNNEQFF
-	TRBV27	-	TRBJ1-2	TGTGCCAGCAGTTTCTCCCCTACAAGTGGCTACACCTTC	CASSFSPTSGYTF
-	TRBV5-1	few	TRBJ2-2	TGCGCCAGCAGCTCCTGGACAGAGACCACCGGGGAGCTGTTTTTT	CASSSWTETTGELFF
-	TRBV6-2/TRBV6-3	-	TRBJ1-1	TGTGCCAGCAGTGAAACAGGGTTGGCTTTCTTT	CASSETGLAFF
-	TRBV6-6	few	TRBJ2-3	TGTGCCAGCAACACAGACACAGATACGCAGTATTTT	CASNTDTDTQYF
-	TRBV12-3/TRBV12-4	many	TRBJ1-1	TGTGCCAGCAGTTTAGCCGCAGGGATGAACACTGAAGCTTTCTTT	CASSLAAGMNTEAFF
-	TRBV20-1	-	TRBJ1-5	TGCAGTGCTAGTGTCAGGTCATATAGCAATCAGCCCCAGCATTTT	CSASVRSYSNQPQHF
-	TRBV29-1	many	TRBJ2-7	TGCAGCGTTGAATTAGCGGACCCCTACGAGCAGTACTTC	CSVELADPYEQYF
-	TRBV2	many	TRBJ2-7	TGTGCCAGCAGTGAGGTGGGAGATGAGTGGTACGAGCAGTACTTC	CASSEVGDEWYEQYF
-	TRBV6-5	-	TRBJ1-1	TGTGCCAGCAGGGCAGGGATCTCCGCGAACACTGAAGCTTTCTTT	CASRAGISANTEAFF
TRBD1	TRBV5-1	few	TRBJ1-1	TGCGCCAGCAGCTTGTTTGACAGGGCCACTGAAGCTTTCTTT	CASSLFDRATEAFF
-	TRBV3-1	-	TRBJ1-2	TGTGCCAGCAGCCCCACAGCCTACGAGGGCTATGGCTACACCTTC	CASSPTAYEGYGYTF
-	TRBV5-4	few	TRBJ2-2	TGTGCCAGCAGCTTAGCGGTCGTTGGGGGCGGGGAGCTGTTTTTT	CASSLAVVGGGELFF